This T cell receptor beta chain stems from a study of long-term antiretroviral therapy in people with HIV. Study conclusions and caveats: Post-ART, diversity grew, though it stayed under transplant donor control levels.

Assay version v3.0 of immunoSEQ was used, and it was run at survey level. TCRdb's copy holds only in-frame clones and misses some; the assay was immunoSEQ multiplex PCR. The data contain 21,000 or so clones, around 90% of them singletons. Details on this clone: Its antigen is as yet unknown.

Germline V gives CDR1 SGHVS, CDR2 FQNEAQ. The CDR3 covers 18 residues. The V and J ends lost 2 bases and 4 bases, in that order; junction bases with no gene match: 15. The sample here was unsorted PBMCs, taken 2.3 years after starting antiretroviral therapy. V and J are TRBV7-8 and TRBJ2-7; 9 nucleotides align to TRBD2. This TCR derives from a man aged 55 to 70 with HIV. CDR3 nucleotide sequence: TGTGCCAGCAGCTTACCTGCGGGAGGGCCAGGTGTTAGTTACGAGCAGTACTTC. Its translation: CASSLPAGGPGVSYEQYF.